A selection of T cell receptor beta chains follows, all from one sample in a study of OX40 agonist ivuxolimab in advanced cancers. Generated by immunoSEQ multiplex PCR, the TCRdb table keeps only in-frame clones and is missing some. The sample holds approximately 61,000 clones, around 90% seen once. Sample: CD4+ or CD8+ T cells sorted from blood, taken in a trial of the OX40 agonist ivuxolimab. All receptors come from an adult with an advanced solid tumor such as melanoma, head and neck, liver or kidney cancer. Each CDR3 is given with its conserved first and last residue. A D gene is named only where the DNA matches it firmly. Clone size is shown for a subset of rows, as once, few, many or a class of expanded clone.

CDR3nt	CDR3aa	j_gene	abundance	v_gene	d_gene
TGCGCCAGCAGCCCGCCCGAACCAGGAAAGCGCTACGAGCAGTACTTC	CASSPPEPGKRYEQYF	TRBJ2-7	NA	TRBV5-1	NA
TGTGCCAGCAGGGGAACCTACGAGCAGTACTTC	CASRGTYEQYF	TRBJ2-7	NA	TRBV7-2	NA
TGTGCCAGCAGCTTAGGTAAGACCTACAATGAGCAGTTCTTC	CASSLGKTYNEQFF	TRBJ2-1	few	TRBV7-8	NA
TGTGCCAGCAGCTTGGGACAGGGAGGAAATTCACCCCTCCACTTT	CASSLGQGGNSPLHF	TRBJ1-6	NA	TRBV5-8	TRBD1
TGTGCCAGCAGTCCTCGGCTAGCGGGATACAATGAGCAGTTCTTC	CASSPRLAGYNEQFF	TRBJ2-1	NA	TRBV7-3	TRBD2
TGTGCCAGCGCCTTGAGGGGGTCGGACACTGAAGCTTTCTTT	CASALRGSDTEAFF	TRBJ1-1	NA	TRBV6-1	NA
TGTGCCAGTAGTACTACCAGAGCTAACTATGGCTACACCTTC	CASSTTRANYGYTF	TRBJ1-2	NA	TRBV19	NA
TGTGCCTGGATCAGGGGAATTGGCACTGAAGCTTTCTTT	CAWIRGIGTEAFF	TRBJ1-1	few	TRBV30	NA
TGTGCCAGCAGCCTACTCGGCAGCACAGATACGCAGTATTTT	CASSLLGSTDTQYF	TRBJ2-3	NA	TRBV6-6	NA
TGTGCCAGCAAACGTCAGGGAACCTACGAGCAGTACTTC	CASKRQGTYEQYF	TRBJ2-7	NA	TRBV2	NA
TGTGCCTGGAGTCCACGTTATAGCGGGAGGGCCAATTGGTACTTC	CAWSPRYSGRANWYF	TRBJ2-7	NA	TRBV30	TRBD2
TGTGCCAGCATAGATCGACCGGGGGTAGCGGGAGGCGAGCAGTACTTC	CASIDRPGVAGGEQYF	TRBJ2-7	NA	TRBV27	TRBD2
TGTGCCAGCAGTTCACCCGGGACCAACCTTCCCTTCACAGATACGCAGTATTTT	CASSSPGTNLPFTDTQYF	TRBJ2-3	NA	TRBV28	NA
TGTGCCAGCAGGTCCCCGGGACAGTCCTACAATGAGCAGTTCTTC	CASRSPGQSYNEQFF	TRBJ2-1	NA	TRBV6-5	TRBD1
TGTGCCAGCAGCTTAGTCCCAGGGAGGGAGCAGTACTTC	CASSLVPGREQYF	TRBJ2-7	NA	TRBV7-3	NA
TGTGCCAGCAGGGGGACAGGGGGCGCTGGTGGCTACACCTTC	CASRGTGGAGGYTF	TRBJ1-2	NA	TRBV25-1	TRBD1
TGTGCCAGCTCACCAGTTACGGTTCCAGCGGATACGCAGTATTTT	CASSPVTVPADTQYF	TRBJ2-3	once	TRBV18	NA
TGCGCCAGCAGCTGGGAGGGACAGCCTCAGCATACGCAGTATTTT	CASSWEGQPQHTQYF	TRBJ2-3	NA	TRBV5-1	NA
TGTGCCAGCAGCTTAGGAACAGGGAATGGCTACACCTTC	CASSLGTGNGYTF	TRBJ1-2	NA	TRBV7-9	NA
TGTGCCAGCAGCTTTCATGGCGGCCCCTACGAGCAGTACTTC	CASSFHGGPYEQYF	TRBJ2-7	NA	TRBV7-2	NA
TGTGCCAGCAGCTTCCATATGGACGTGAACACCGGGGAGCTGTTTTTT	CASSFHMDVNTGELFF	TRBJ2-2	NA	TRBV11-2	NA
TGTGCCAGCAGTTCTAGGACTAGCGGGAGCACAGATACGCAGTATTTT	CASSSRTSGSTDTQYF	TRBJ2-3	once	TRBV28	TRBD2
TGTGCCACCAGCAGGCGCGGTAACACTGAAGCTTTCTTT	CATSRRGNTEAFF	TRBJ1-1	NA	TRBV15	NA
TGTGCCAGTAGTATGATTATTTCGACAGATGGCACAGATACGCAGTATTTT	CASSMIISTDGTDTQYF	TRBJ2-3	NA	TRBV19	NA
TGTGCCAGCAGCTCCCTTCAGCGGACCACAGATACGCAGTATTTT	CASSSLQRTTDTQYF	TRBJ2-3	NA	TRBV11-2	NA
TGTGCCAGCAGTTTAGGGGGAGACACAGATACGCAGTATTTT	CASSLGGDTDTQYF	TRBJ2-3	NA	TRBV28	NA
TGTGCCAGCACTACCCCGGGACAGGGGGCAAACGGTGGAAACACCATATATTTT	CASTTPGQGANGGNTIYF	TRBJ1-3	NA	TRBV2	TRBD1